This T cell receptor beta chain was recovered during a study of tumor and adjacent non-tumor tissue in lung cancer (dated by TCRdb to between 2017 and 2018). Study-level background: Of the cohort, more than ten patients had adenocarcinoma, 2 had squamous cell carcinoma and 1 had small cell lung cancer. A total of 95 million to 150 million productive TCRbeta reads were generated by sequencing, corresponding to an average of approximately 4 million reads per sample. Using bulk TCRbeta repertoires from 15 lung cancer patients, the study set lung tumor tissue side by side with matched distant non-tumor lung tissue. The 15 or so patients were aged 31 to 76 years, included some 10 men and 5 women, and had TNM stage I to III disease. TCRbeta CDR3 sequencing was performed on around 30 paired specimens, with one tumor sample and one normal lung sample collected per patient.

Its CDR3 holds 15 amino acids, cysteine through phenylalanine. Here the CDR3 DNA is all that survives: 45 bases in frame from base 1. CDR1 and CDR2, per the germline V gene, are MNHEY and SVGAGI. V is reduced by 6 bases and J by 4 bases, leaving a spacing of 18 bases between them. RNA was isolated from bulk, unsorted tissue, and RNA quality was assessed with a NanoDrop ND-1000 and an Agilent 2100. The donors were newly diagnosed lung cancer patients admitted for thoracic surgery in China from August to November 2014 who had not received prior chemotherapy. Patients who had received previous radiotherapy or chemotherapy, or who had another concurrent cancer, were excluded from the study. Pieces of surgical tissue measuring about 1-2.1 cm3 were kept in RNAlater solution and held at -80 degrees C until needed. The receptor library was made with multiplex PCR. Sequencing took place on an Illumina HiSeq 2500. Following protocols modified from ARM-PCR, the researchers constructed TCRbeta libraries through three rounds of nested PCR with primers (Table S4). PCR products of 200-500 bp were gel-excised and purified with the QIAquick gel extraction kit before sequencing. Regarding the original processing steps: Trimmomatic was used to clean the reads, FLASH was used to merge the reads into complete CDR3 sequences, and MiTCR was used to assign the reads to V(D)J germline segments. Clonal diversity was computed as the inverse Simpson's index with VDJtools. A read counted as productive if the sequence was in-frame and lacked a premature stop codon. The public reads were quality trimmed at Q25 with fastp and then assembled into clones with MiXCR by TCRdb, keeping productive beta chains. Each CDR3 protein appears once, grouped with its most common genes and DNA. TCRdb's processing, not the study's, gives the V and J calls here. In this sample the table shows about 140,000 distinct CDR3 sequences, roughly 70% of which occur a single time. The ten biggest clones cover 15% to 20% of the sample.

Points on this clonotype: What this receptor recognizes is not known. The sample holds no much larger clone one base away, and base qualities are not on file.

What the research found in general, with its limitations: The sequencing platform is not named in the methods, and unique molecular identifiers are not mentioned. The top 100 clones accounted for a significantly larger cumulative portion of the repertoire in normal lung than in tumor tissue. Younger patients had significantly higher TCR diversity, and higher tumor TCR diversity was associated with shorter overall and disease-free survival. TCR diversity (inverse Simpson) was significantly higher in tumor than in normal lung tissue (about 400 vs 180, P = 0.0075, Mann-Whitney U test). The cohort had only about 16 patients, and the authors noted that larger samples and more detailed clinical data are needed. Because peripheral blood was not sequenced, the blood TCRbeta repertoires of the lung cancer patients in the study went unexamined.

What was sequenced was lung tumor tissue. The chain is encoded by TRBV6-5 joined to TRBJ1-1; a tentative D match to TRBD1 spans 6 bases. This receptor was obtained from a man aged 60 to 69 with small cell lung cancer. The CDR3 in this case is CASRTGADWSTEAFF. The DNA sequence is TGTGCCAGCAGGACGGGGGCGGATTGGAGCACTGAAGCTTTCTTT.